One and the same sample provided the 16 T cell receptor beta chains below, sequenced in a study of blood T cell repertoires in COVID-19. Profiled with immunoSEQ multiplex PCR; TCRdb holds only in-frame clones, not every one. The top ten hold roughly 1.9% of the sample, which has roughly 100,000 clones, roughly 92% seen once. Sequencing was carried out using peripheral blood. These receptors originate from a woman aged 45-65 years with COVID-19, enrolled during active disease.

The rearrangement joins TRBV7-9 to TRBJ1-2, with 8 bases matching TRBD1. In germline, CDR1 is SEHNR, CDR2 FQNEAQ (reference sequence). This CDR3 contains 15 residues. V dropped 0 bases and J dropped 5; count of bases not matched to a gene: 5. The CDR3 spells CASSLAGQGLYGYTF. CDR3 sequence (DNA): TGTGCCAGCAGCTTAGCAGGACAGGGCCTTTATGGCTACACCTTC.

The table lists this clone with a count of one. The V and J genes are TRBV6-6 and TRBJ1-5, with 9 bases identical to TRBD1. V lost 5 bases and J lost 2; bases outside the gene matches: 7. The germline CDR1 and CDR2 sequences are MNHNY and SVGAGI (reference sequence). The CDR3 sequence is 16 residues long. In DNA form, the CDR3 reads TGTGCCAGCAGTCTACAGGGGGCTGGGGGCAATCAGCCCCAGCATTTT. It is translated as CASSLQGAGGNQPQHF.

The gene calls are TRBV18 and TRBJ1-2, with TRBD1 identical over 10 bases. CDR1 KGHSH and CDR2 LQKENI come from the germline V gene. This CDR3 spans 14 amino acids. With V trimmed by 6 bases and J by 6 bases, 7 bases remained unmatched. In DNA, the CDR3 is TGTGCCAGCTCCCCGGGACAGGGGTTCGATGGCTACACCTTC. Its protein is CASSPGQGFDGYTF.

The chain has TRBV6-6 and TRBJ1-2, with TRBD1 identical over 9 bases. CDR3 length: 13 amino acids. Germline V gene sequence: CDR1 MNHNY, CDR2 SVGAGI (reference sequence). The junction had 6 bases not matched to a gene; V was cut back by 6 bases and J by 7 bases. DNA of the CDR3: TGTGCCAGCAGCCCCGGGACAGGGAGTGGCTACACCTTC. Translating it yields CASSPGTGSGYTF.

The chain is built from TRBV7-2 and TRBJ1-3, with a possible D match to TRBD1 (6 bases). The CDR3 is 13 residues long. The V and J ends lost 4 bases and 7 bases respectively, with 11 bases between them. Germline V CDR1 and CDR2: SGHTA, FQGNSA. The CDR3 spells CASSSGQGNTIYF. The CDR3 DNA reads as TGTGCCAGCAGCTCAGGTCAGGGGAACACCATATATTTT.

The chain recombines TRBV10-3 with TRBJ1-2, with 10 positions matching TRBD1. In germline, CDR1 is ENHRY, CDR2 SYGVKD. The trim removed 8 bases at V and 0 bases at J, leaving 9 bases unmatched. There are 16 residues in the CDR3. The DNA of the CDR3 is TGTGCCATCGCCCGGACAGGGGGGGAAGCTAACTATGGCTACACCTTC. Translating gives CAIARTGGEANYGYTF.

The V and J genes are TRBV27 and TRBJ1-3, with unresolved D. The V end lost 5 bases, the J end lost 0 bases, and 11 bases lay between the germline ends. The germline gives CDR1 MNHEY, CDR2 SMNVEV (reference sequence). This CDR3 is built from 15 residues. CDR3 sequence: CASSPYGYSGNTIYF. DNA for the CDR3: TGTGCCAGCAGTCCATACGGGTACTCTGGAAACACCATATATTTT.

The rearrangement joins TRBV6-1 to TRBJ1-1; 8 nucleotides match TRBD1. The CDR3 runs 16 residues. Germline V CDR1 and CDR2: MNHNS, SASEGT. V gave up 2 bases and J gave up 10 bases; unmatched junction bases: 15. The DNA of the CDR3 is TGTGCCAGCAGTGAAAGGGCGCTCAGGGGGCCGGACGGAGCTTTCTTT. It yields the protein CASSERALRGPDGAFF.

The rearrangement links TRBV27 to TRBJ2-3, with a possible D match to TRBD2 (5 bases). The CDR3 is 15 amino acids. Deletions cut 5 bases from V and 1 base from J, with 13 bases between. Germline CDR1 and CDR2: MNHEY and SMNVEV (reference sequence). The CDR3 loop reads CASSRLADRTDTQYF. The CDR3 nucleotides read TGTGCCAGCAGTAGGCTAGCCGACCGCACAGATACGCAGTATTTT.

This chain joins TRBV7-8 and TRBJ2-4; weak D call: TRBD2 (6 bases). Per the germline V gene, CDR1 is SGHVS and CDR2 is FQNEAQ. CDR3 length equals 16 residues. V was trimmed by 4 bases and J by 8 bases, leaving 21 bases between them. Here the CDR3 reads CASSSRDPGVEHIQYF. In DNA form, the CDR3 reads TGTGCCAGCAGCTCCCGGGACCCGGGGGTCGAACACATTCAGTACTTC.

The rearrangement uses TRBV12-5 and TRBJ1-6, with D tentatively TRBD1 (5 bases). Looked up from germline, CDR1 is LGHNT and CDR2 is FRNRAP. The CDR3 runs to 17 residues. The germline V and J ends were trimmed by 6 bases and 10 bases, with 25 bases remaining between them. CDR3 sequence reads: CASGRIRGPGENSPLHF. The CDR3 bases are TGTGCTAGTGGACGAATTCGGGGACCGGGGGAGAACTCACCCCTCCACTTT.

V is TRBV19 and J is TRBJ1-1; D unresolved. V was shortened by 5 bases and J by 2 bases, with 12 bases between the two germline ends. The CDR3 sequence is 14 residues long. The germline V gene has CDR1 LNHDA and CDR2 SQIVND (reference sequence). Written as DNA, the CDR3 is TGTGCCAGTAGTTACGCAGGTTCTAACACTGAAGCTTTCTTT. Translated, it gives CASSYAGSNTEAFF.

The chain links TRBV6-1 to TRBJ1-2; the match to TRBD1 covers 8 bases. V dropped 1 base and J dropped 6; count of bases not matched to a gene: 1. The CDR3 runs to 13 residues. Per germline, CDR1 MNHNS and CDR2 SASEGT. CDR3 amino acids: CASSEVQGDGYTF. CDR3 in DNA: TGTGCCAGCAGTGAAGTACAGGGGGATGGCTACACCTTC.

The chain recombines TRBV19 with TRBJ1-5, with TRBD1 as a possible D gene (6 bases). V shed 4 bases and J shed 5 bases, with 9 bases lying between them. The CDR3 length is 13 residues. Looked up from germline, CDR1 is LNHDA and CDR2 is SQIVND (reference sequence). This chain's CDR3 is CASSKNRDQPQHF. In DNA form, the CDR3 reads TGTGCCAGTAGTAAAAACAGGGATCAGCCCCAGCATTTT.

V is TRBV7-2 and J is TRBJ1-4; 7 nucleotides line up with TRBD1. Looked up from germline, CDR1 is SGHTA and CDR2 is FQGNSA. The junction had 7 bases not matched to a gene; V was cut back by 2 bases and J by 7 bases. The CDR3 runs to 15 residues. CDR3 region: CASSLNAGGLEKLFF. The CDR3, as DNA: TGTGCCAGCAGCTTAAATGCAGGGGGGCTTGAAAAACTGTTTTTT.

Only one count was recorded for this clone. The DNA for the CDR3 is TGTGCCAGCAGCCGTTCTGAAACAGGGAACTTAGAAGCTTTCTTT. This encodes CASSRSETGNLEAFF. The rearrangement uses TRBV3-1 (or the pseudogene TRBV3-2) and TRBJ1-1; TRBD1 is a possible D gene (6 bases). The CDR3 has 15 amino acids. The germline gives CDR1 LGHDT, CDR2 YNNKEL (reference sequence). V lost 4 bases and J 8 bases, leaving 20 bases between the germline ends.